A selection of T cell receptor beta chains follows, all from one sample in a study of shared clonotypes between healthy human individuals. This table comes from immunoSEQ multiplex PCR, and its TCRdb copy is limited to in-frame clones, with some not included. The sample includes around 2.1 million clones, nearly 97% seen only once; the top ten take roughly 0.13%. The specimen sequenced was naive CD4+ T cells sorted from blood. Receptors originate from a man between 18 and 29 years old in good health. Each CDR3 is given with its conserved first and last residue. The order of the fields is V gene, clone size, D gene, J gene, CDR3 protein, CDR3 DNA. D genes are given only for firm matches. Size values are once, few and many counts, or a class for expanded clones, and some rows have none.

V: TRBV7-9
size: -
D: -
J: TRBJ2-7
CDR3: CASSFPDSYEQYF
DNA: TGTGCCAGCAGCTTCCCGGATTCCTACGAGCAGTACTTC

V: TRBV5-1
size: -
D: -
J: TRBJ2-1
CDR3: CASSLGLHNEQFF
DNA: TGCGCCAGCAGCTTGGGCCTTCACAATGAGCAGTTCTTC

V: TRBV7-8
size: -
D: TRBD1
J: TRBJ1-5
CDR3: CASRGDRETQPQHF
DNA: TGTGCCAGCAGGGGGGACAGGGAAACTCAGCCCCAGCATTTT

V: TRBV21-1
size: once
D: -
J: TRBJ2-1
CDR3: CASSNPQYEQFF
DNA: TGTGCCAGCAGCAATCCCCAGTATGAGCAGTTCTTC

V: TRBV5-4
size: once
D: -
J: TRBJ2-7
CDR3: CASSLDSDAGSRQYF
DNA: TGTGCCAGCAGCTTAGACTCCGACGCAGGGTCCCGGCAGTACTTC

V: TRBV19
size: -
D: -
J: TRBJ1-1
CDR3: CASRDILNTEAFF
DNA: TGTGCCAGTAGGGACATACTGAACACTGAAGCTTTCTTT

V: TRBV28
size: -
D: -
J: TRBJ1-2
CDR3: CASSFTDKYGYTF
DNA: TGTGCCAGCAGTTTCACGGACAAGTATGGCTACACCTTC

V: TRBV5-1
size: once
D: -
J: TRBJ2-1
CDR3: CASIRQWGSDNEQFF
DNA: TGCGCCAGCATTAGGCAATGGGGGTCGGACAATGAGCAGTTCTTC

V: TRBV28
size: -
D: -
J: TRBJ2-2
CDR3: CASSSRNGGELFF
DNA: TGTGCCAGCAGTTCCCGGAATGGCGGGGAGCTGTTTTTT

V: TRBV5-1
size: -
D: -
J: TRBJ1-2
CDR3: CASSLVSGPRGYTF
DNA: TGCGCCAGCAGCTTGGTTTCCGGACCCAGGGGCTACACCTTC

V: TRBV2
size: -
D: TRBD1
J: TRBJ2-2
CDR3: CASRTGGNTGELFF
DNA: TGTGCCAGCAGGACAGGGGGCAACACCGGGGAGCTGTTTTTT